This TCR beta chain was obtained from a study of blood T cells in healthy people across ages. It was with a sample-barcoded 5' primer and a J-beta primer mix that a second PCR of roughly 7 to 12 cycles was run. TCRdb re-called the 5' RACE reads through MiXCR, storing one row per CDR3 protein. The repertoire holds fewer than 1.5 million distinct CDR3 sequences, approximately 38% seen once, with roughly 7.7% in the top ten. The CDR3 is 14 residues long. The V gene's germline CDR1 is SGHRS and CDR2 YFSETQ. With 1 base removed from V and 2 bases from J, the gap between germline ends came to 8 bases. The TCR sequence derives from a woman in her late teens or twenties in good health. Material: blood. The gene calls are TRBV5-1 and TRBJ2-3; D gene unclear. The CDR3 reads CASSLQELTDTQYF. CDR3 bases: TGCGCCAGCAGCTTGCAGGAGCTCACAGATACGCAGTATTTT.